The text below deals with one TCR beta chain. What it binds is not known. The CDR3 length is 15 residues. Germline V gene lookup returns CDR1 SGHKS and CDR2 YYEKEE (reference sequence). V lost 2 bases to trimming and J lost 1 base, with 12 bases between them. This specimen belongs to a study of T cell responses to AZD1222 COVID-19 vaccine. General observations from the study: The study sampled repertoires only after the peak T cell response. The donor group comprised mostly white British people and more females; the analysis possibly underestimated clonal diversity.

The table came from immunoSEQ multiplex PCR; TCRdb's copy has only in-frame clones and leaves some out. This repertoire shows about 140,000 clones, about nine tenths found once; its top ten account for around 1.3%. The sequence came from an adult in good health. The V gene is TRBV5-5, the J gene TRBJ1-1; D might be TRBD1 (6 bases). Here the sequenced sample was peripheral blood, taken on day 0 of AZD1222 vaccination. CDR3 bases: TGTGCCAGCAGCTTTATCACAGGGCCGAACACTGAAGCTTTCTTT. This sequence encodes CASSFITGPNTEAFF.